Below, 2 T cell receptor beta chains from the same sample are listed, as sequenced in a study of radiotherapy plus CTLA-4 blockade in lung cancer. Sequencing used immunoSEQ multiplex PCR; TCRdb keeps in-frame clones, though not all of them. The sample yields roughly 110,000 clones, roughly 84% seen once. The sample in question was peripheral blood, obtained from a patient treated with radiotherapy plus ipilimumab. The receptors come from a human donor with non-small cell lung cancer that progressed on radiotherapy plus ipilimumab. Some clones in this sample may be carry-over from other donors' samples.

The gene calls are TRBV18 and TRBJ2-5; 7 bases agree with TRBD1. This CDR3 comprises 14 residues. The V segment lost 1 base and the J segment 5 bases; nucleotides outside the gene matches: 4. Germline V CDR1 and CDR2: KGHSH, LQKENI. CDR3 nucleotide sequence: TGTGCCAGCTCACCACAAGACAGGGCGGAGACCCAGTACTTC. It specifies CASSPQDRAETQYF. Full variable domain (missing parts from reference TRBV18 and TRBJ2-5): NAGVMQNPRHLVRRRGQEARLRCSPMKGHSHVYWYRQLPEEGLKFMVYLQKENIIDESGMPKERFSAEFPKEGPSILRIQQVVRGDSAAYFCASSPQDRAETQYFGPGTRLLVL.

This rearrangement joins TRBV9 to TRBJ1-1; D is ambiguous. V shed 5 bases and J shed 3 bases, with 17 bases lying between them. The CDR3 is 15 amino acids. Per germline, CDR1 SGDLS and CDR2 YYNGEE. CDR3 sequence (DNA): TGTGCCAGCAGGGACCGTCGGAGTGGGGACACTGAAGCTTTCTTT. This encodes CASRDRRSGDTEAFF. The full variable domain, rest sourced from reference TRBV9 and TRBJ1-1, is DSGVTQTPKHLITATGQRVTLRCSPRSGDLSVYWYQQSLDQGLQFLIQYYNGEERAKGNILERFSAQQFPDLHSELNLSSLELGDSALYFCASRDRRSGDTEAFFGQGTRLTVV.